One and the same sample provided the 12 T cell receptor beta chains below, sequenced in a study of shared clonotypes between healthy human individuals. TCRdb keeps only in-frame clones here, not all; method: immunoSEQ multiplex PCR. The table includes a few million clones, just under 95% detected once. In the naive CD8 group, cells lacked CD45RO and were positively selected for CCR7, so terminally differentiated effector memory CD45RA+ cells were left out. The sequenced sample consisted of naive CD8+ T cells from PBMCs. The receptors were gathered from a man aged 18 to 30 in good health. Some clones in this sample may be carry-over from other donors' samples.

This clone was found once. V and J are TRBV28 and TRBJ2-2, with D uncertain. V shed 6 bases and J shed 3 bases, with 20 bases lying between them. Germline lookup yields CDR1 MDHEN and CDR2 SYDVKM. The CDR3 has 17 residues. The CDR3 nucleotides read TGTGCCAGCAGCCCTGCTAAGTATGGTTCCGACACCGGGGAGCTGTTTTTT. It specifies CASSPAKYGSDTGELFF.

V gene TRBV18 combines with J gene TRBJ2-2, with 9 bases lining up with TRBD1. The CDR3 loop spans 17 amino acids. Germline V gene data show CDR1 as KGHSH and CDR2 as LQKENI. V gave up 3 bases and J gave up 5 bases; unmatched junction bases: 10. This CDR3 is CASSPLRTGVRTGELFF. The DNA for the CDR3 is TGTGCCAGCTCACCCCTCCGGACAGGGGTAAGGACCGGGGAGCTGTTTTTT.

The CDR3 here is CASSEAAEDTQYF. The CDR3 nucleotides read TGTGCCAGCAGTGAAGCCGCAGAAGATACGCAGTATTTT. V usage is TRBV2 and J usage is TRBJ2-3, with unresolved D. Trimming shortened V by 0 bases and J by 5 bases, and 6 bases separated the two germline ends. Germline V gene lookup returns CDR1 SNHLY and CDR2 FYNNEI. The CDR3 covers 13 residues.

This chain uses TRBV19 with TRBJ2-4; D ambiguous. Trimming shortened V by 7 bases and J by 3 bases, and 10 bases separated the two germline ends. The CDR3 is 13 amino acids. In germline, CDR1 is LNHDA, CDR2 SQIVND (reference sequence). The CDR3 protein is CASTGPGKNIQYF. CDR3 in DNA: TGTGCCAGTACCGGGCCTGGCAAAAACATTCAGTACTTC.

The chain links TRBV7-9 to TRBJ1-1, with D unclear. This CDR3 is 12 amino acids long. From germline, CDR1 is SEHNR and CDR2 FQNEAQ (reference sequence). Trimming took off 11 bases at V and 0 bases at J, with 10 bases between the two ends. CDR3 residues: CADRAVNTEAFF. In DNA form, the CDR3 reads TGTGCCGACCGGGCCGTGAACACTGAAGCTTTCTTT. Complete variable domain (other parts from reference TRBV7-9 and TRBJ1-1): DTGVSQNPRHKITKRGQNVTFRCDPISEHNRLYWYRQTLGQGPEFLTYFQNEAQLEKSRLLSDRFSAERPKGSFSTLEIQRTEQGDSAMYLCADRAVNTEAFFGQGTRLTVV.

This chain connects TRBV4-3 to TRBJ2-7; the D is unclear. V was trimmed by 0 bases and J by 2 bases, leaving 11 bases between them. This CDR3 has 15 residues. In germline, CDR1 is LGHNA, CDR2 YSLEER. The CDR3 DNA reads TGCGCCAGCAGCCAAGATCGGGTTGGCCCCTACGAGCAGTACTTC. Its translation: CASSQDRVGPYEQYF.

Regarding this clone: One junction end disagrees with the germline gene, perhaps due to a read error. The rearrangement joins TRBV7-8 to TRBJ1-1; TRBD1 aligns across 7 bases. The CDR3 is 16 residues long. Germline loops: CDR1 SGHVS, CDR2 FQNEAQ. In DNA, the CDR3 is TGTGCCAGCAGCCCCTGGACAGGAGTCATGAATACTGAAGCTTTCTTT. Protein product: CASSPWTGVMNTEAFF. Supplemented by reference TRBV7-8 and TRBJ1-1, the full variable domain reads GAGVSQSPRYKVAKRGQDVALRCDPISGHVSLFWYQQALGQGPEFLTYFQNEAQLDKSGLPSDRFFAERPEGSVSTLKIQRTQQEDSAVYLCASSPWTGVMNTEAFFGQGTRLTVV.

The genes are TRBV25-1 and TRBJ2-7, with D unclear. CDR1 and CDR2 from the germline V gene are MGHDK and SYGVNS. V was clipped by 1 base and J by 1 base, with 14 bases between them. The CDR3 totals 16 residues. The CDR3 DNA reads TGTGCCAGCAGTGAATTAGAAACCGGTTATTCCTACGAGCAGTACTTC. Residues: CASSELETGYSYEQYF.

V gene TRBV28 combines with J gene TRBJ1-2; D call uncertain. With 6 bases removed from V and 6 bases from J, the gap between germline ends came to 20 bases. Germline V CDR1 and CDR2: MDHEN, SYDVKM. This CDR3 contains 15 residues. As DNA, the CDR3 is TGTGCCAGCAGACACCCTCCAGAGGCGATGGATGGCTACACCTTC. As protein: CASRHPPEAMDGYTF.

The CDR3 loop is CASSPGPGQPYEQYF. CDR3 DNA: TGCGCCAGCAGCCCCGGGCCGGGACAGCCCTACGAGCAGTACTTC. The gene calls are TRBV5-1 and TRBJ2-7, with 7 nucleotides matching TRBD1. CDR1 is SGHRS, CDR2 YFSETQ, per germline. This CDR3 comprises 15 residues. J was trimmed by 2 bases and V by 4 bases; bases with no gene match: 9.

The chain combines TRBV4-1 with TRBJ2-5; D remains ambiguous. The CDR3 runs to 12 residues. Deletions cut 1 base from V and 5 bases from J, with 5 bases between. The germline gives CDR1 MGHRA, CDR2 YSYEKL. CDR3 sequence reads: CASSQVWETQYF. CDR3 coding DNA: TGCGCCAGCAGCCAAGTTTGGGAGACCCAGTACTTC.

The genes are TRBV9 and TRBJ2-7; possibly TRBD1 for D (6 bases). From germline, CDR1 is SGDLS and CDR2 YYNGEE. The CDR3 has 17 amino acids. V was clipped by 4 bases and J by 3 bases, with 23 bases between them. CDR3 nucleotides: TGTGCCAGCAGCTCCTCTCTCCGAGAGGGGGACATCTACGAGCAGTACTTC. This encodes CASSSSLREGDIYEQYF.